This entry concerns a single T cell receptor (beta chain). Its antigen is not known. The sample is drawn from a study of post-analysis software for immune sequencing data. General study points: Batch-mates among the samples co-clustered strongly by F measure. Comparison of patients with controls showed five or six TRBV segments more frequent in patients, TRBV5-6, TRBV5-1 and TRBV20-1 among them.

Built from TCR beta cDNA, the libraries had unique molecular identifiers in them. TCRdb called the PCR reads again in MiXCR, with one record for every CDR3 protein. The table records approximately 730,000 distinct CDR3 sequences, 40% to 55% of them present only once. Losses at the gene ends were 2 bases for V and 2 bases for J; bases not matched to a gene: 8. Germline V lookup: CDR1 MNHEY, CDR2 SVGAGI. This CDR3 has 17 residues. This clonotype originated in a girl aged 10-17 years with multiple sclerosis. Material: blood. The V call is TRBV6-5, the J call TRBJ2-1; 8 bases align to TRBD2. In nucleotides, the CDR3 is TGTGCCAGCAGTTACCGGGTAGCGGGACGTCCCTACAATGAGCAGTTCTTC. Protein product: CASSYRVAGRPYNEQFF.